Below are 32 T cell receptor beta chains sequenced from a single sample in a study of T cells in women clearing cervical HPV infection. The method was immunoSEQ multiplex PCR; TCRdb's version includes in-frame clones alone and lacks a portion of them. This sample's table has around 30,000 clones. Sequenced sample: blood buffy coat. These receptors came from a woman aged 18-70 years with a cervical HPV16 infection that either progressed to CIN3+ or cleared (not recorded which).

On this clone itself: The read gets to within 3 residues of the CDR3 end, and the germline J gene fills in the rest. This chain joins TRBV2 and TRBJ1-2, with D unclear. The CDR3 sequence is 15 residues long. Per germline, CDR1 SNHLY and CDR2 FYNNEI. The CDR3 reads CASSVPSGKTYDYTF. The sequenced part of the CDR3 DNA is TGTGCCAGCAGTGTGCCTAGCGGTAAAACCTACGAC.

CDR3 protein: CASSVSPSGGLFRDEQFF. Incomplete CDR3 DNA: TGTGCCAGCAGCGTATCTCCGTCAGGGGGACTGTTCCGCGATGAG. The V gene is TRBV9, the J gene TRBJ2-1; maybe TRBD1 (7 bases). The read ends 3 residues before the CDR3 terminus; that terminus is restored from the germline J gene. The CDR3 runs 18 residues. Trimming shortened V by 1 base and J by 8 bases, and 25 bases separated the two germline ends. CDR1 is SGDLS and CDR2 is YYNGEE in the germline V gene.

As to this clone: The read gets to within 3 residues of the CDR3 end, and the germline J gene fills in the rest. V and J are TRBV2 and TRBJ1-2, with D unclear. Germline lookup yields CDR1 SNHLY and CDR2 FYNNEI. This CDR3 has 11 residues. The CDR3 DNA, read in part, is TGTGCCAGCAGTGTTCTAATCGAC. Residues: CASSVLID. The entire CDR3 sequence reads CASSVLIDYTF.

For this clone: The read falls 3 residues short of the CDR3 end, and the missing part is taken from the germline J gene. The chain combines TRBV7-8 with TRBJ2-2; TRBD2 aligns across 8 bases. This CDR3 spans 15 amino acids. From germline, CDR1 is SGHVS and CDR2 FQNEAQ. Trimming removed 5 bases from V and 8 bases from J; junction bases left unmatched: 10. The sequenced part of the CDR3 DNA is TGTGCCAGCAGCCCTCGACGGACTAGCCGAGGGGAG. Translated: CASSPRRTSRGE. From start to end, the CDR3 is CASSPRRTSRGELFF.

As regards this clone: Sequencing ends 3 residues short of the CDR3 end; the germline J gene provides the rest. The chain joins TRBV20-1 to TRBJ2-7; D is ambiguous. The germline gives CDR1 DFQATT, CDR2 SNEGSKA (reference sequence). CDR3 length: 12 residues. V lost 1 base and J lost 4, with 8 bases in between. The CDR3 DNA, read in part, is TGCAGTGCTAGAGCTGAAGGTTACGAG. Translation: CSARAEGYE. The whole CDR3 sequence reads CSARAEGYEQYF.

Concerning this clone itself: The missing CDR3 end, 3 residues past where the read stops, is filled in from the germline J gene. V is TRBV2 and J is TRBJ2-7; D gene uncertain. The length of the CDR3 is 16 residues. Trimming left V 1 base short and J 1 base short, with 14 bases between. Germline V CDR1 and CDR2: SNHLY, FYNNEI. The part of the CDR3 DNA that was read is TGTGCCAGCAGTGAAGGTTCACTAATAAAGTCCTACGAG. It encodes CASSEGSLIKSYE. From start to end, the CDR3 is CASSEGSLIKSYEQYF.

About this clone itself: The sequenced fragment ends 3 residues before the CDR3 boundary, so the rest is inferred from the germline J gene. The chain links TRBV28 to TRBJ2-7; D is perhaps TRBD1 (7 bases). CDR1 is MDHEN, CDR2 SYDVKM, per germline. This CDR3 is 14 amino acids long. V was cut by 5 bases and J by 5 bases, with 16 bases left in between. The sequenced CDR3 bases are TGTGCCAGCAGTCCGACAGGGAGGAGGAACGAG. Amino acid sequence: CASSPTGRRNE. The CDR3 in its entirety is CASSPTGRRNEQYF.

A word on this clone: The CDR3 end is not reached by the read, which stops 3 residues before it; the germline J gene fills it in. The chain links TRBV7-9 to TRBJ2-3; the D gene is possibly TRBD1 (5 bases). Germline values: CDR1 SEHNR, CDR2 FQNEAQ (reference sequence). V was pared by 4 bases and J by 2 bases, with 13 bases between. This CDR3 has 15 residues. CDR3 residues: CASSSDRSLTDTQYF. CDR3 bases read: TGTGCCAGCAGCTCAGACAGATCCCTCACAGATACG. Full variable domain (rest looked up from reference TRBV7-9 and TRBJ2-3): DTGVSQNPRHKITKRGQNVTFRCDPISEHNRLYWYRQTLGQGPEFLTYFQNEAQLEKSRLLSDRFSAERPKGSFSTLEIQRTEQGDSAMYLCASSSDRSLTDTQYFGPGTRLTVL.

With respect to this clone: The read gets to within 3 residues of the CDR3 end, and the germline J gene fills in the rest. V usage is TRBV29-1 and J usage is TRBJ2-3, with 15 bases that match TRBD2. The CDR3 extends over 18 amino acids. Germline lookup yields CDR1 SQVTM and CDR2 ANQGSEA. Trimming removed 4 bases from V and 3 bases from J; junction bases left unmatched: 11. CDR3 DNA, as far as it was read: TGCAGCGTTGCCCGAAGGACTAGCGGGAGGGTGGGTACAGATACG. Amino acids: CSVARRTSGRVGTDT. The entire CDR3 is CSVARRTSGRVGTDTQYF.

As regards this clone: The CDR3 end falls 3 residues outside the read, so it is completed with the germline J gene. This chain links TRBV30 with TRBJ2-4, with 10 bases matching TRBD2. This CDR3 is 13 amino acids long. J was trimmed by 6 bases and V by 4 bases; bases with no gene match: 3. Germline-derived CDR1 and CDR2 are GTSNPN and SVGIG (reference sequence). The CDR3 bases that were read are TGTGCCTGGACTAGCGGGAGAATAAACATT. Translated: CAWTSGRINI. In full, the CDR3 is CAWTSGRINIQYF.

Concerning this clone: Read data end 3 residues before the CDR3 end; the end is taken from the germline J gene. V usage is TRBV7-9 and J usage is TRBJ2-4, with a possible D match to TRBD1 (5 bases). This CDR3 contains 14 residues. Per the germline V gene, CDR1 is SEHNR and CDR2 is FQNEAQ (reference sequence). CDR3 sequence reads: CASNKGLTNYGQYF. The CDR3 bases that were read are TGTGCCAGCAATAAGGGGCTAACGAACTATGGT.

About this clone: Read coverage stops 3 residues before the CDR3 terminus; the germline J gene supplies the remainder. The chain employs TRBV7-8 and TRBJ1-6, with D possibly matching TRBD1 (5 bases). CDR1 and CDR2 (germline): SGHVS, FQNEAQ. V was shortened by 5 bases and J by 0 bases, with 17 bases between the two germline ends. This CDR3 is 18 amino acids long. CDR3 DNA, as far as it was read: TGTGCCAGCAGCCGAGCGGGACGGGGGAGCTCCTATAATTCACCC. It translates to CASSRAGRGSSYNSP. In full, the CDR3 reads CASSRAGRGSSYNSPLHF. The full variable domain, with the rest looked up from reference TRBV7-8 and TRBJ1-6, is GAGVSQSPRYKVAKRGQDVALRCDPISGHVSLFWYQQALGQGPEFLTYFQNEAQLDKSGLPSDRFFAERPEGSVSTLKIQRTQQEDSAVYLCASSRAGRGSSYNSPLHFGNGTRLTVT.

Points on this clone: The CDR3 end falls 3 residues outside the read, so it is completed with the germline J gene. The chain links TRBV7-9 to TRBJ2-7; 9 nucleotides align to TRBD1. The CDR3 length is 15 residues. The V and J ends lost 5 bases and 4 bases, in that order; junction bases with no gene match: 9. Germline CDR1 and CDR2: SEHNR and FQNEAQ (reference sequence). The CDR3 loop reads CASSRLRTGEYEQYF. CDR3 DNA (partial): TGTGCCAGCAGCCGACTCCGGACAGGGGAGTACGAG. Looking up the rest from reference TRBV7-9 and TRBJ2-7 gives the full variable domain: DTGVSQNPRHKITKRGQNVTFRCDPISEHNRLYWYRQTLGQGPEFLTYFQNEAQLEKSRLLSDRFSAERPKGSFSTLEIQRTEQGDSAMYLCASSRLRTGEYEQYFGPGTRLTVT.

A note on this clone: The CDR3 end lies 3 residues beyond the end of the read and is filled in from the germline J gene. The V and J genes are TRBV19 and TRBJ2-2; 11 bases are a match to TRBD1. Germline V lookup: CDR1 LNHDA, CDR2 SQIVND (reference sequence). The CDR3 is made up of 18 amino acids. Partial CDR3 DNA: TGTGCCAGTAGTATACGCCGGACAGGGGGCTCCTATAATTCACCG. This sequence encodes CASSIRRTGGSYNSP. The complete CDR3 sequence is CASSIRRTGGSYNSPLFF.

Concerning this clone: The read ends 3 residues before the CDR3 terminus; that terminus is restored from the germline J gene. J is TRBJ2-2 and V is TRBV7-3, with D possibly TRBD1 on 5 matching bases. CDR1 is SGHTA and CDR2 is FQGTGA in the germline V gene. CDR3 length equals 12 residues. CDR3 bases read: TGTGCCAGCAGCTCTGGGGCCAACGTG. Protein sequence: CASSSGANV. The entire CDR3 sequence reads CASSSGANVLFF.

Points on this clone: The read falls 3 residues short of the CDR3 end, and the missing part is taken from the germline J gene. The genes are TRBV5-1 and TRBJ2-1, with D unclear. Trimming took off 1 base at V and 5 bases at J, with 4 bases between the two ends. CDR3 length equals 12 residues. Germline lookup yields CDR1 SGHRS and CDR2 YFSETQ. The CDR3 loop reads CASSLYDNEQFF. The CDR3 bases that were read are TGCGCCAGCAGCTTGTATGACAATGAG.

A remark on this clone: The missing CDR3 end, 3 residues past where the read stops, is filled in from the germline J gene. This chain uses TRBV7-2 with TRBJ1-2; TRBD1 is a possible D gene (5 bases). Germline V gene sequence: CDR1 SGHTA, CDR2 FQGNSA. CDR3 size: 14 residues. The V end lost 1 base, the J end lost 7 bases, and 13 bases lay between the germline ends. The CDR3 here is CASSLGGGKGGYTF. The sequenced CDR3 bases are TGTGCCAGCAGCTTAGGGGGGGGGAAGGGTGGC.

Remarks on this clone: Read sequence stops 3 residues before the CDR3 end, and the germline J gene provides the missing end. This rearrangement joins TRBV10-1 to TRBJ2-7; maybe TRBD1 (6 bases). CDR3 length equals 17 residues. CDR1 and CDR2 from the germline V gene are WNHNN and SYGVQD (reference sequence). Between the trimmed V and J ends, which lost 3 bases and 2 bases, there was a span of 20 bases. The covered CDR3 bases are TGCGCCAGCAGTGACCAGGTCCCAGGGGCTCCTACCTACGAG. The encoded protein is CASSDQVPGAPTYE. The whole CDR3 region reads CASSDQVPGAPTYEQYF.

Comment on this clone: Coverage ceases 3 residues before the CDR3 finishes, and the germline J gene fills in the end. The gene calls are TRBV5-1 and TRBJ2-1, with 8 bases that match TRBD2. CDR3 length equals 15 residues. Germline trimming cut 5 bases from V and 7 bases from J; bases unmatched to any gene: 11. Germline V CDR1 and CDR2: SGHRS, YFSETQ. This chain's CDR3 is CASRRDSGIGNEQFF. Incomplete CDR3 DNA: TGCGCCAGCAGACGGGATAGCGGGATCGGTAATGAG.

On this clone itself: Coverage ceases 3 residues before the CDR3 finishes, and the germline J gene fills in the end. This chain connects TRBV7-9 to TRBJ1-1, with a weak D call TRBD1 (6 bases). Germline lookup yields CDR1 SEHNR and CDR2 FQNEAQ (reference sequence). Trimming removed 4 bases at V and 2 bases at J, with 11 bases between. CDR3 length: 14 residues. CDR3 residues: CASSSQGLNTEAFF. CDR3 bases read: TGTGCCAGCAGCTCACAGGGCCTTAACACTGAA.

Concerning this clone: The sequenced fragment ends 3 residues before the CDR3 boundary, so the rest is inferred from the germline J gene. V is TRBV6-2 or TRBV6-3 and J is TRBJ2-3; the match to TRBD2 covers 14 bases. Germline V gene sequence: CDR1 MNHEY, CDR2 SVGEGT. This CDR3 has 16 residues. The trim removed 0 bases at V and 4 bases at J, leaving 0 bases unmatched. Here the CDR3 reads CASSYSGLAGADTQYF. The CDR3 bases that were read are TGTGCCAGCAGTTACTCGGGACTAGCGGGAGCAGATACG.

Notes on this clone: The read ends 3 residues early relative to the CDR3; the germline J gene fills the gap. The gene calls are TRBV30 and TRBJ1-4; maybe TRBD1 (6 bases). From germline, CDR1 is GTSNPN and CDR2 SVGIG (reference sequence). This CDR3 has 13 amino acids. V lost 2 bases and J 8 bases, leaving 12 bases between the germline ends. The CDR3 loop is CAWSRDIWEKLFF. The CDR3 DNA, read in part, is TGTGCCTGGAGTAGGGACATATGGGAAAAA.

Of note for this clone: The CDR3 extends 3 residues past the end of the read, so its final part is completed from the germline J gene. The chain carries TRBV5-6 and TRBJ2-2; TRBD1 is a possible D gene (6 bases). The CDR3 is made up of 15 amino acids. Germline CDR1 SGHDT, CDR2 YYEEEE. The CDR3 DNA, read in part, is TGTGCCAGCAGCTTGATAAGGGCAGGGGCCAACGTG. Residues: CASSLIRAGANV. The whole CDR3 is CASSLIRAGANVLFF.

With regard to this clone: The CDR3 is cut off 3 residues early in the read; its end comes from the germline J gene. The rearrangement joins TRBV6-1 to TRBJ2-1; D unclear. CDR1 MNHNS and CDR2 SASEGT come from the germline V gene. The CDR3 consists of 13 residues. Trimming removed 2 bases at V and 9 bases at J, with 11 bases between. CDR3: CASSESGHLEQFF. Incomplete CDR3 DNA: TGTGCCAGCAGTGAATCAGGTCATCTTGAG.

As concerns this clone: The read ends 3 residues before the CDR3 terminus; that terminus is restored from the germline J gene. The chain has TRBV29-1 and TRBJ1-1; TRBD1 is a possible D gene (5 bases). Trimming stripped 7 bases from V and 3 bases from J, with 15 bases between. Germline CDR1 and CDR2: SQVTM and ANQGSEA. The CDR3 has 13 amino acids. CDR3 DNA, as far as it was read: TGCAGCGCGACGATCGGAGGGGACACTGAA. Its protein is CSATIGGDTE. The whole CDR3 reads CSATIGGDTEAFF.

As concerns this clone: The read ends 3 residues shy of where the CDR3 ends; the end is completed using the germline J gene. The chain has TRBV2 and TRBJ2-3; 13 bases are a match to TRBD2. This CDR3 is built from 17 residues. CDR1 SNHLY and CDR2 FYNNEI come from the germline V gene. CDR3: CASSPLAGGERLETQYF. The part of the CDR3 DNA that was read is TGTGCCAGCAGTCCACTAGCGGGGGGGGAACGCCTAGAGACG.

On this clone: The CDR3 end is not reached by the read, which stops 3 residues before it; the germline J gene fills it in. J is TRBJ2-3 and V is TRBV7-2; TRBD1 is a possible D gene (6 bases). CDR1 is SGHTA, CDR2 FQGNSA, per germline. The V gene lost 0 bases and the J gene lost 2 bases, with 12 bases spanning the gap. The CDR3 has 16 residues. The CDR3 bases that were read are TGTGCCAGCAGCTTAGCGGGGGCCGGGAACACAGATACG. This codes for CASSLAGAGNTDT. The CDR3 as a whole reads CASSLAGAGNTDTQYF. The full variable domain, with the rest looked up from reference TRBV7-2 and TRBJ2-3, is GAGVSQSPSNKVTEKGKDVELRCDPISGHTALYWYRQSLGQGLEFLIYFQGNSAPDKSGLPSDRFSAERTGGSVSTLTIQRTQQEDSAVYLCASSLAGAGNTDTQYFGPGTRLTVL.

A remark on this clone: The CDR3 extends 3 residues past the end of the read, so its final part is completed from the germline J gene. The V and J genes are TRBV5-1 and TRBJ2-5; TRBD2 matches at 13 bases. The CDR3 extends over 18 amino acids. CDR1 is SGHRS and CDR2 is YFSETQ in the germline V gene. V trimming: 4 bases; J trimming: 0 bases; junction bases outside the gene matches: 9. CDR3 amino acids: CASSLTGTSGAYQETQYF. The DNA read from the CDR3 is TGCGCCAGCAGCCTGACCGGGACTAGCGGGGCGTACCAAGAGACC. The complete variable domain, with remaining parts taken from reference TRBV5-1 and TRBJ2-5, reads KAGVTQTPRYLIKTRGQQVTLSCSPISGHRSVSWYQQTPGQGLQFLFEYFSETQRNKGNFPGRFSGRQFSNSRSEMNVSTLELGDSALYLCASSLTGTSGAYQETQYFGPGTRLLVL.

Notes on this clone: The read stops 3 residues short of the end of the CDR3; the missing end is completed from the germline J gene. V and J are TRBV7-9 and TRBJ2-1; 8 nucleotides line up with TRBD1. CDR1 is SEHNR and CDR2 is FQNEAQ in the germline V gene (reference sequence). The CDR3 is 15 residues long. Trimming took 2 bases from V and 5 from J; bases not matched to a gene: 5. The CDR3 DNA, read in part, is TGTGCCAGCAGCTTAACGGGACAGGCGAACAATGAG. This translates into CASSLTGQANNE. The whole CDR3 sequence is CASSLTGQANNEQFF.

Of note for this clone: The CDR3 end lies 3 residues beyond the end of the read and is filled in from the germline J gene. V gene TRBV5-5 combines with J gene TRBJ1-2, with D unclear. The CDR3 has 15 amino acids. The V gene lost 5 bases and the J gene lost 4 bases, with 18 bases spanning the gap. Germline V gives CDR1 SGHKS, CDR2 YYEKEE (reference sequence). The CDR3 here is CASSFDTGEFYGYTF. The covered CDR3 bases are TGTGCCAGCAGTTTCGACACCGGAGAGTTCTATGGC. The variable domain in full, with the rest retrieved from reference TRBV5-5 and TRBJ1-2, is DAGVTQSPTHLIKTRGQQVTLRCSPISGHKSVSWYQQVLGQGPQFIFQYYEKEERGRGNFPDRFSARQFPNYSSELNVNALLLGDSALYLCASSFDTGEFYGYTFGSGTRLTVV.

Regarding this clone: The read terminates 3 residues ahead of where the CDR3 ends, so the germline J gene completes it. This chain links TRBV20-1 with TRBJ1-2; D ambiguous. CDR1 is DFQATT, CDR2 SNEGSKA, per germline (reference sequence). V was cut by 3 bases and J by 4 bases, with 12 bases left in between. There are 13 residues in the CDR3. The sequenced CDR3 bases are TGCAGTGCTAGGGCCATTAATTTCTATGGC. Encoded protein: CSARAINFYG. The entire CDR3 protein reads CSARAINFYGYTF.

The CDR3 sequence is CASRSSGTYGYTF. Incomplete CDR3 DNA: TGTGCCAGCAGAAGTTCAGGGACTTATGGC. The V gene is TRBV11-2, the J gene TRBJ1-2, with D perhaps TRBD1 (5 bases). The observed sequence ends 3 residues before the CDR3 terminus, with the missing tail filled in from the germline J gene. The CDR3 is made up of 13 amino acids. Germline V gives CDR1 SGHAT, CDR2 FQNNGV. V dropped 6 bases and J dropped 5 bases, with 13 bases sitting between them. Full variable domain (outside the CDR3, taken from reference TRBV11-2 and TRBJ1-2): EAGVAQSPRYKIIEKRQSVAFWCNPISGHATLYWYQQILGQGPKLLIQFQNNGVVDDSQLPKDRFSAERLKGVDSTLKIQPAKLEDSAVYLCASRSSGTYGYTFGSGTRLTVV.